This T cell receptor beta chain was found in a study of PD-1 blockade in classical Hodgkin lymphoma. Produced via immunoSEQ multiplex PCR; TCRdb's table is partial and in-frame only. Of tens of thousands of clones listed, about 93% were seen once; the top ten hold over 6.5%. The V and J ends lost 3 bases and 5 bases respectively, with 17 bases between them. CDR1 and CDR2 (germline): SGHRS, YFSETQ. The CDR3 is 15 amino acids. Relapse was seen in all patients after autologous stem cell transplantation, and brentuximab vedotin exposure was variable. Sequenced here: peripheral blood mononuclear cells (PBMCs), sampled at baseline. V and J are TRBV5-1 and TRBJ2-5; no clear D gene. This TCR came from a human donor with classical Hodgkin lymphoma. CDR3 nucleotides: TGCGCCAGCAGCTACCTGGGTCTCGAAGGCGAGACCCAGTACTTC. Translating gives CASSYLGLEGETQYF.